This TCR beta chain was identified in a study of CD8 T cells in ankylosing spondylitis. It was by quantitative 5'-RACE with molecular barcodes that TCR beta libraries were made. MiXCR, applied by TCRdb to the 5' RACE reads, yields one record per CDR3 protein. The sample has roughly 180,000 distinct CDR3 sequences, over 10% seen once; the top ten hold approximately 11%. Trimming removed 11 bases at V and 6 bases at J, with 10 bases between. CDR3 length: 11 amino acids. Germline CDR1 and CDR2: MNHEY and SMNVEV (reference sequence). This clonotype was seen repeatedly, ten times or more. Sequencing used blood, either unsorted or a sorted T cell fraction (not recorded which). The chain carries TRBV27 and TRBJ2-2; D assignment may be TRBD1 or TRBD2 (6 bases each). This TCR was sampled from a female donor with ankylosing spondylitis or in good health (not recorded which). The CDR3 DNA reads as TGTGCCGGGGGGCGTCCCGGGGAGCTGTTTTTT. This encodes CAGGRPGELFF.